These T cell receptor beta chains were read from a single sample in a study of blood T cell repertoires in COVID-19. Method: immunoSEQ multiplex PCR; TCRdb's copy keeps in-frame clones and lacks some. The sample contains around 78,000 clones, roughly 91% of which appear only once. Sequencing input: peripheral blood. The source is a woman aged 45-60 years in a cohort sampled during active COVID-19. Both conserved end residues are part of each CDR3. D genes are given only for firm matches. Clone size appears in some rows only: once, few, many, or a class for an expanded clone.

v_call: TRBV2; clone_size: -; j_call: TRBJ2-1; d_call: -; cdr3_nt: TGTGCCAGCTCCACTATATACAATGAGCAGTTCTTC; cdr3_aa: CASSTIYNEQFF
v_call: TRBV7-3; clone_size: -; j_call: TRBJ2-2; d_call: -; cdr3_nt: TGTGCCAGCAGCTCCCGGACGGGAGTCGGTACCGGGGAGCTGTTTTTT; cdr3_aa: CASSSRTGVGTGELFF
v_call: TRBV5-1; clone_size: -; j_call: TRBJ2-5; d_call: TRBD2; cdr3_nt: TGCGCCAGCAGCTTGGAGAGGACTAGCGGGAGTCGGGAGACCCAGTACTTC; cdr3_aa: CASSLERTSGSRETQYF
v_call: TRBV18; clone_size: once; j_call: TRBJ2-2; d_call: -; cdr3_nt: TGTGCCAGCTCACTCGCCCGGGGCGGGGCGAACACCGGGGAGCTGTTTTTT; cdr3_aa: CASSLARGGANTGELFF
v_call: TRBV24-1; clone_size: -; j_call: TRBJ2-2; d_call: -; cdr3_nt: TGTGCCACCAGTGAGGTGGGCGGAGGCAACACCGGGGAGCTGTTTTTT; cdr3_aa: CATSEVGGGNTGELFF
v_call: TRBV7-2; clone_size: -; j_call: TRBJ1-1; d_call: -; cdr3_nt: TGTGCCAGCAGCTTAGGTTCGGGAGCCATGAACACTGAAGCTTTCTTT; cdr3_aa: CASSLGSGAMNTEAFF
v_call: TRBV30; clone_size: -; j_call: TRBJ2-7; d_call: -; cdr3_nt: TGTGCCTGGATGAACGTCCGGGACACCTCCTACGAGCAGTACTTC; cdr3_aa: CAWMNVRDTSYEQYF
v_call: TRBV6-5; clone_size: -; j_call: TRBJ1-2; d_call: TRBD1; cdr3_nt: TGTGCCAGCAGTTACGTCCAGGGGGCTAACTATGGCTACACCTTC; cdr3_aa: CASSYVQGANYGYTF
v_call: TRBV27; clone_size: -; j_call: TRBJ2-1; d_call: TRBD2; cdr3_nt: TGTGCCAGCAGTTTTGAGACTAGCGGGAGAAATGAGCAGTTCTTC; cdr3_aa: CASSFETSGRNEQFF
v_call: TRBV6-5; clone_size: -; j_call: TRBJ1-1; d_call: TRBD1; cdr3_nt: TGTGCCAGCAGGCCAGACAGGGGGCGGAACACTGAAGCTTTCTTT; cdr3_aa: CASRPDRGRNTEAFF
v_call: TRBV28; clone_size: -; j_call: TRBJ2-5; d_call: TRBD1; cdr3_nt: TGTGCCAGCAGTTTATCCGGGACAGGGAAAGAGACCCAGTACTTC; cdr3_aa: CASSLSGTGKETQYF
v_call: TRBV2; clone_size: -; j_call: TRBJ2-7; d_call: TRBD2; cdr3_nt: TGTGCCAGCAGCGGAGGAGCGGGAAGTCTCTACGAGCAGTACTTC; cdr3_aa: CASSGGAGSLYEQYF
v_call: TRBV7-2; clone_size: -; j_call: TRBJ2-1; d_call: -; cdr3_nt: TGTGCCAGCAGTCCCCGAGGCCCAGTCGGGAATGAGCAGTTCTTC; cdr3_aa: CASSPRGPVGNEQFF
v_call: TRBV7-8; clone_size: -; j_call: TRBJ1-4; d_call: TRBD1; cdr3_nt: TGTGCCAGCAGCTACCACAGGGGAAAAGGGGAAAAACTGTTTTTT; cdr3_aa: CASSYHRGKGEKLFF
v_call: TRBV3-1/TRBV3-2; clone_size: -; j_call: TRBJ1-1; d_call: -; cdr3_nt: TGTGCCAGCAGCCAAGAGGGGGGAGCGGACACTGAAGCTTTCTTT; cdr3_aa: CASSQEGGADTEAFF
v_call: TRBV5-1; clone_size: few; j_call: TRBJ1-2; d_call: -; cdr3_nt: TGCGCCAGCAGCCCTGACTCCTCCTATGGCTACACCTTC; cdr3_aa: CASSPDSSYGYTF
v_call: TRBV11-1; clone_size: -; j_call: TRBJ2-5; d_call: TRBD2; cdr3_nt: TGTGCCAGCAGCTCAGTAAGCGGGAGGGCCGGGGAGACCCAGTACTTC; cdr3_aa: CASSSVSGRAGETQYF
v_call: TRBV18; clone_size: -; j_call: TRBJ1-6; d_call: -; cdr3_nt: TGTGCCAGCTCCTTGGACACCCCGGGGGCCTATAATTCACCCCTCCACTTT; cdr3_aa: CASSLDTPGAYNSPLHF
v_call: TRBV28; clone_size: -; j_call: TRBJ2-7; d_call: TRBD1; cdr3_nt: TGTGCCAGCAGGACAGGGGGCGTCGAGCAGTACTTC; cdr3_aa: CASRTGGVEQYF
v_call: TRBV7-6; clone_size: once; j_call: TRBJ2-1; d_call: -; cdr3_nt: TGTGCCAGCAGCTCCCGGGACAATCCGACTGCGGACAATGAGCAGTTCTTC; cdr3_aa: CASSSRDNPTADNEQFF
v_call: TRBV12-3/TRBV12-4; clone_size: -; j_call: TRBJ1-3; d_call: -; cdr3_nt: TGTGCCAGCAGTCCAGGGGTTGGAAACACCATATATTTT; cdr3_aa: CASSPGVGNTIYF
v_call: TRBV19; clone_size: -; j_call: TRBJ2-1; d_call: -; cdr3_nt: TGTGCCAGTACCAACCCGGGCGGAGGCAACCCCAATGAGCAGTTCTTC; cdr3_aa: CASTNPGGGNPNEQFF
v_call: TRBV28; clone_size: -; j_call: TRBJ1-3; d_call: -; cdr3_nt: TGTGCCAGCAGGGGAGGAGAAGGGTCTGGAAACACCATATATTTT; cdr3_aa: CASRGGEGSGNTIYF
v_call: TRBV15; clone_size: few; j_call: TRBJ2-2; d_call: -; cdr3_nt: TGTGCCACCAGCAGCCCCGGGAGCTTATCTTCCGGGGAGCTGTTTTTT; cdr3_aa: CATSSPGSLSSGELFF
v_call: TRBV30; clone_size: few; j_call: TRBJ2-7; d_call: -; cdr3_nt: TGTGCCTGGAGTACCCCGACACTTACAAGCTCCTACGAGCAGTACTTC; cdr3_aa: CAWSTPTLTSSYEQYF
v_call: TRBV28; clone_size: -; j_call: TRBJ1-5; d_call: TRBD1; cdr3_nt: TGTGCCAGCAGTTTAGGAGGGGGCGCGCTCCAGCCCCAGCATTTT; cdr3_aa: CASSLGGGALQPQHF
v_call: TRBV10-1; clone_size: -; j_call: TRBJ2-3; d_call: -; cdr3_nt: TGCGCCAGCAGTGATCAGCGGCCTAGCACAGATACGCAGTATTTT; cdr3_aa: CASSDQRPSTDTQYF
v_call: TRBV6-2/TRBV6-3; clone_size: -; j_call: TRBJ2-1; d_call: TRBD1; cdr3_nt: TGTGCCAGCAGTTACCCTGGGACAGGGGGATCGGGGAATGAGCAGTTCTTC; cdr3_aa: CASSYPGTGGSGNEQFF
v_call: TRBV19; clone_size: -; j_call: TRBJ2-5; d_call: TRBD1; cdr3_nt: TGTGCCAGCACTCGGACAGGGGGCGTTGAGACCCAGTACTTC; cdr3_aa: CASTRTGGVETQYF
v_call: TRBV6-1; clone_size: -; j_call: TRBJ1-1; d_call: -; cdr3_nt: TGTGCCAGCAGTGACCCGCGGGTTTCTGAAGCTTTCTTT; cdr3_aa: CASSDPRVSEAFF
v_call: TRBV29-1; clone_size: -; j_call: TRBJ2-5; d_call: -; cdr3_nt: TGCAGCGTGGTACTCCAGGGGCCCGAGACCCAGTACTTC; cdr3_aa: CSVVLQGPETQYF